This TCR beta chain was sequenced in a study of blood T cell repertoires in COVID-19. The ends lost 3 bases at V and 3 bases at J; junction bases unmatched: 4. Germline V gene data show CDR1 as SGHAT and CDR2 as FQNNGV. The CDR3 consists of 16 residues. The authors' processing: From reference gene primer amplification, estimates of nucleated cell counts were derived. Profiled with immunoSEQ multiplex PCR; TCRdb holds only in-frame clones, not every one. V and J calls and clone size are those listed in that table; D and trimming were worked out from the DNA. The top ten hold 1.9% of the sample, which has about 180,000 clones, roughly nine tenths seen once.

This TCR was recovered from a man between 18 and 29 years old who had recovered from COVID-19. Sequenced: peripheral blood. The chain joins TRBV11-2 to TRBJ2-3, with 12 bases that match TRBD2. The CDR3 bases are TGTGCCAGCAGCTTGACTAGCGGGAGAGGGACAGATACGCAGTATTTT. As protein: CASSLTSGRGTDTQYF. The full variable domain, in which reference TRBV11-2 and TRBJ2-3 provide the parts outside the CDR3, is EAGVAQSPRYKIIEKRQSVAFWCNPISGHATLYWYQQILGQGPKLLIQFQNNGVVDDSQLPKDRFSAERLKGVDSTLKIQPAKLEDSAVYLCASSLTSGRGTDTQYFGPGTRLTVL.